This T cell receptor beta chain was captured by sequencing in a study of regulatory T cells in long-lasting Graves disease. Germline V gene lookup returns CDR1 GTSNPN and CDR2 SVGIG (reference sequence). Trimming cost V 4 bases and J 8 bases, with 12 bases left between them. CDR3 size: 12 residues. TCR beta libraries were built with iRepertoire HTBI primers and Arm-PCR of CDR3 regions. MiXCR, applied by TCRdb to the multiplex PCR reads, yields one record per CDR3 protein. The data show around 500,000 distinct CDR3 sequences, 12% seen once. This clonotype was recorded at least ten times. As to time point: newly diagnosed GD, antithyroid drugs for less than 3 months. PBMCs provided the RNA from which the TCR library was made. These data were also filed under a second study, of T cells in Graves' hyperthyroidism and ophthalmopathy.

This TCR came from a woman in her thirties with Graves disease. Sequenced material: peripheral blood mononuclear cells (PBMCs), taken at new diagnosis, from a patient treated with antithyroid drugs. J is TRBJ2-1 and V is TRBV30, with D maybe TRBD2 (5 bases). CDR3 sequence: CAWKVGLHEQFF. CDR3 sequence (DNA): TGTGCCTGGAAAGTAGGACTCCATGAGCAGTTCTTC.